This is a list of T cell receptor beta chains from one sample in a study of early T cells in non-severe SARS-CoV-2 infection. From the 5' RACE reads, TCRdb called clonotypes with MiXCR, one entry per CDR3 protein. The sample yields 50,000 to 85,000 distinct CDR3 sequences, around 8.7% seen once. Material for sequencing was whole blood. These receptors were taken from an adult who was a healthcare worker with PCR-confirmed SARS-CoV-2 infection or an uninfected control (not recorded which). The CDR3 runs from the conserved cysteine through the conserved F or W. A D gene is named only where the DNA matches it firmly. Not every row has a clone size; where given, it reads once, few, many or a size class.

j_call v_call d_call clone_size cdr3_aa cdr3_nt
TRBJ2-1 TRBV11-2 NA few CASSLVGGLVSNEQFF TGTGCCAGCAGCTTAGTTGGAGGCCTGGTATCGAATGAGCAGTTCTTC
TRBJ2-3 TRBV29-1 NA many CSVPTGGGITDTQYF TGCAGCGTCCCTACTGGGGGGGGCATAACAGATACGCAGTATTTT
TRBJ2-7 TRBV18 NA many CASSIGTASPYEQYF TGTGCCAGCTCGATCGGGACGGCGAGCCCCTACGAGCAGTACTTC
TRBJ2-1 TRBV14 TRBD1 NA CASSQIGGATYNEQFF TGTGCCAGCAGCCAGATAGGGGGCGCGACCTACAATGAGCAGTTCTTC
TRBJ1-2 TRBV4-2 TRBD1 NA CASSPSLDRGLDYGYTF TGTGCCAGCAGCCCATCGCTGGACAGGGGGCTCGACTATGGCTACACCTTC
TRBJ1-6 TRBV28 TRBD1 many CASTLLPGQSNSPLHF TGTGCCAGCACCTTGCTACCGGGACAGAGTAATTCACCCCTCCACTTT
TRBJ1-5 TRBV20-1 NA few CSARAHFGDQPQHF TGCAGTGCTAGAGCCCATTTCGGGGATCAGCCCCAGCATTTT
TRBJ2-3 TRBV7-6 TRBD2 many CASSLDTSGSGADTQYF TGTGCCAGCAGCTTGGATACTAGCGGGAGTGGAGCAGATACGCAGTATTTT
TRBJ2-1 TRBV5-1 TRBD1 NA CASNAQGADNNEQFF TGCGCCAGCAACGCACAGGGGGCCGATAACAATGAGCAGTTCTTC
TRBJ2-5 TRBV4-3 NA NA CASSQDLRETQYF TGCGCCAGCAGCCAAGACCTGCGGGAGACCCAGTACTTC
TRBJ2-1 TRBV29-1 NA many CSVDRGGEQFF TGCAGCGTTGACAGGGGAGGGGAGCAGTTCTTC
TRBJ2-7 TRBV11-3 TRBD2 NA CASSPGGGSAGYEQYF TGTGCCAGCAGCCCCGGGGGGGGCTCAGCCGGCTACGAGCAGTACTTC
TRBJ1-2 TRBV19 NA many CASKAFGYTF TGTGCCAGTAAGGCATTCGGCTACACCTTC
TRBJ2-7 TRBV27 NA NA CASSEVSGKQYF TGTGCCAGCAGTGAAGTTAGTGGGAAGCAGTACTTC
TRBJ2-5 TRBV4-2 TRBD2 NA CASSQDRREGILQETQYF TGTGCCAGCAGCCAAGATCGGCGGGAGGGTATTTTGCAAGAGACCCAGTACTTC
TRBJ2-7 TRBV5-1 TRBD1 NA CASSSWTGAYEQYF TGCGCCAGCAGCTCCTGGACAGGTGCCTACGAGCAGTACTTC
TRBJ1-4 TRBV18 TRBD1 NA CASSLGQENEKLFF TGTGCCAGCTCACTGGGACAGGAGAATGAAAAACTGTTTTTT
TRBJ2-3 TRBV12-3/TRBV12-4 TRBD1 NA CASRRDRGATDTQYF TGTGCCAGCAGAAGGGACAGGGGGGCCACAGATACGCAGTATTTT
TRBJ2-3 TRBV6-6 NA many CASSTLFAATDTQYF TGTGCCAGCAGTACCCTTTTTGCGGCCACAGATACGCAGTATTTT
TRBJ2-2 TRBV12-3/TRBV12-4 NA many CASRRTANTGELFF TGTGCCAGCCGCAGGACTGCGAACACCGGGGAGCTGTTTTTT
TRBJ2-1 TRBV4-3 TRBD1 NA CASSHLTGTGGPGEQFF TGCGCCAGCAGCCATCTAACCGGGACAGGGGGGCCGGGTGAGCAGTTCTTC
TRBJ2-1 TRBV12-3/TRBV12-4 NA once CASSPAGFSYNEQFF TGTGCCAGCAGTCCAGCGGGCTTCTCCTACAATGAGCAGTTCTTC
TRBJ2-1 TRBV18 TRBD2 NA CASSPPSLAGNEQFF TGTGCCAGCTCACCACCCTCACTAGCGGGCAATGAGCAGTTCTTC
TRBJ1-6 TRBV12-3/TRBV12-4 NA many CASSPRGSNSPLHF TGTGCCAGCAGTCCTCGAGGGAGTAATTCACCCCTCCACTTT
TRBJ2-5 TRBV3-1 NA few CASSQGWTAETQYF TGTGCCAGCAGCCAGGGATGGACAGCGGAGACCCAGTACTTC
TRBJ1-2 TRBV14 TRBD1 NA CASSRQGPYGYTF TGTGCCAGCAGCCGACAGGGGCCCTATGGCTACACCTTC
TRBJ2-7 TRBV20-1 NA many CSASTNSYEQYF TGCAGTGCCTCGACTAATTCCTACGAGCAGTACTTC
TRBJ2-3 TRBV7-8 TRBD2 NA CASSLEQREGTQYF TGTGCCAGCAGCTTAGAGCAGCGGGAGGGAACGCAGTATTTT
TRBJ2-5 TRBV11-2 TRBD2 NA CASSYELAGGETQYF TGTGCCAGCAGCTACGAACTAGCGGGGGGGGAGACCCAGTACTTC
TRBJ2-1 TRBV6-5 TRBD2 NA CASSSGGEAYNEQFF TGTGCCAGCAGTTCTGGGGGGGAAGCCTACAATGAGCAGTTCTTC
TRBJ1-2 TRBV5-1 TRBD1 NA CASSLATGGSDGYTF TGCGCCAGCAGCTTGGCGACAGGGGGTAGCGATGGCTACACCTTC
TRBJ2-7 TRBV4-1 TRBD1 NA CASRSGQGYHEQYF TGCGCCAGCCGCTCGGGACAGGGCTACCACGAGCAGTACTTC
TRBJ2-7 TRBV4-2 TRBD2 NA CASSQLLGTSAYEQYF TGTGCCAGCAGCCAACTTTTGGGGACTAGCGCCTACGAGCAGTACTTC
TRBJ2-5 TRBV6-2/TRBV6-3 TRBD1 NA CASWQGAKTQYF TGTGCCAGCTGGCAGGGGGCAAAGACCCAGTACTTC
TRBJ2-1 TRBV4-1 TRBD2 NA CASSQARLAGGTYNEQFF TGCGCCAGCAGCCAAGCCCGACTAGCGGGAGGGACTTACAATGAGCAGTTCTTC
TRBJ2-1 TRBV6-5 TRBD2 many CASSYSSGSVYNEQFF TGTGCCAGCAGTTACTCGAGCGGGAGCGTATACAATGAGCAGTTCTTC
TRBJ1-5 TRBV20-1 NA many CSARPYSNQPQHF TGCAGTGCTAGACCATATAGCAATCAGCCCCAGCATTTT
TRBJ2-1 TRBV20-1 NA many CSGRDFEVEFF TGCAGTGGCCGGGACTTTGAAGTGGAGTTCTTC
TRBJ2-2 TRBV10-3 TRBD2 many CATREGNTGELFF TGTGCCACCAGGGAGGGTAACACCGGGGAGCTGTTTTTT